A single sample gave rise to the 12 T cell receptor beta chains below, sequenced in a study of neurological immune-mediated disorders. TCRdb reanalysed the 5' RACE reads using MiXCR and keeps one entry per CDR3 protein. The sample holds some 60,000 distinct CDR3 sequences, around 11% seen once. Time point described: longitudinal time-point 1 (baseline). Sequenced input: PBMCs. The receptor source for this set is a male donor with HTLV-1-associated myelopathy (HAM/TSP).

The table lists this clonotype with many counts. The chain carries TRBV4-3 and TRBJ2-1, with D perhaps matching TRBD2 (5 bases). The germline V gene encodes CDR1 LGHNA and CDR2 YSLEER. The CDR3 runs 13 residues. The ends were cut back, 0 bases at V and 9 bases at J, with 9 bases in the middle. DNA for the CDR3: TGCGCCAGCAGCCAAGAAGTGAGGGCTGAGCAGTTCTTC. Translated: CASSQEVRAEQFF.

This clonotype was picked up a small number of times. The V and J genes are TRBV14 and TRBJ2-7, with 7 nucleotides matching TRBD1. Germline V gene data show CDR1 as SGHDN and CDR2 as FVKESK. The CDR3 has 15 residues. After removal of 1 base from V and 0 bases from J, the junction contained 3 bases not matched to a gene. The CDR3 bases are TGTGCCAGCAGCCAAGGGACAGGATCCTCCTACGAGCAGTACTTC. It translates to CASSQGTGSSYEQYF.

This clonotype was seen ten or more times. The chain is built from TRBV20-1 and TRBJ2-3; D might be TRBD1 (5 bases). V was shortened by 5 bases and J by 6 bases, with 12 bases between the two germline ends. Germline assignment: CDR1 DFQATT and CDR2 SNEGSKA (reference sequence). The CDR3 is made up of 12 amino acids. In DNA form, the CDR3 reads TGCAGTGCTGGACATGCAAAGGATACGCAGTATTTT. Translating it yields CSAGHAKDTQYF.

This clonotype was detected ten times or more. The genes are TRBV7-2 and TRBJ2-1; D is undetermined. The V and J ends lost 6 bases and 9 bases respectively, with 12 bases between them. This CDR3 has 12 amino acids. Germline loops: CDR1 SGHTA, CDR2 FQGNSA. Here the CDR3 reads CASRYTLSEQFF. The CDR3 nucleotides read TGTGCCAGCAGGTACACCTTGAGTGAGCAGTTCTTC.

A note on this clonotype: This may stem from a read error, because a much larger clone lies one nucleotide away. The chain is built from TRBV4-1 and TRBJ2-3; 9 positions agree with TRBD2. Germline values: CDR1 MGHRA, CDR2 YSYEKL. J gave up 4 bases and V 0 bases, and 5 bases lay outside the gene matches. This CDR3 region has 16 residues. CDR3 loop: CASSQDPSGDADTQYF. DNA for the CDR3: TGCGCCAGCAGCCAAGATCCTAGCGGGGATGCAGATACGCAGTATTTT.

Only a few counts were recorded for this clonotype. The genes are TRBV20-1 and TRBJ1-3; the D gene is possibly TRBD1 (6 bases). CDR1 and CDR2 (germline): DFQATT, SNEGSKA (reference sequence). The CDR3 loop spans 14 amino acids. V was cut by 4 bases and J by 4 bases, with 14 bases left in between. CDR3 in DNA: TGCAGTGCTACCCAGGGGAGGGTCGGAAACACCATATATTTT. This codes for CSATQGRVGNTIYF.

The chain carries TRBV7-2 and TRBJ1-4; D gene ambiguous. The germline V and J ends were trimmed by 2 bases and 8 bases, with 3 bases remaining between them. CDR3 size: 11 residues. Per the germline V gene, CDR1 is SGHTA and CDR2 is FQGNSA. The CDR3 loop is CASSLREKLFF. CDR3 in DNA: TGTGCCAGCAGCTTACGGGAAAAACTGTTTTTT.

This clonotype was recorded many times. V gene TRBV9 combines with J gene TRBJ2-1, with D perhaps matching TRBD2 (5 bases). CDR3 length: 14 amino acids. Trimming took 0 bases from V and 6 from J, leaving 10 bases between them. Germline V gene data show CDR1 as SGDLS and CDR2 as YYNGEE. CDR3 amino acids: CASSVALAGNEQFF. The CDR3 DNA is TGTGCCAGCAGCGTAGCTCTGGCGGGCAATGAGCAGTTCTTC.

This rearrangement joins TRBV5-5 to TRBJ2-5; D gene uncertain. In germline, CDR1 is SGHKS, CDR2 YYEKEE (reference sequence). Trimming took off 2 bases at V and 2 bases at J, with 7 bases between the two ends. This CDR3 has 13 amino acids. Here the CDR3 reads CASSFLVQETQYF. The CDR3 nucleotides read TGTGCCAGCAGCTTCCTGGTACAAGAGACCCAGTACTTC.

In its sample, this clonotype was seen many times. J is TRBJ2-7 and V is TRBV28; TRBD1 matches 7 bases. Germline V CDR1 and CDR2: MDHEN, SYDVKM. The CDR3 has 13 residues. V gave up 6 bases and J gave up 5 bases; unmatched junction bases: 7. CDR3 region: CASRRQGTDEQYF. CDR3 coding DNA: TGTGCCAGCAGGAGACAGGGAACGGACGAGCAGTACTTC.

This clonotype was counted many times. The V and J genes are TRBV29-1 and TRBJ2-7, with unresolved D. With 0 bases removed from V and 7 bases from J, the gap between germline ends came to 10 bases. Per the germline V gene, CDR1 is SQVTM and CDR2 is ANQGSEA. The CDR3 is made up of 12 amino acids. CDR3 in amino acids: CSVEEGGKEQYF. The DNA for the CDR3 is TGCAGCGTTGAAGAGGGTGGGAAGGAGCAGTACTTC.

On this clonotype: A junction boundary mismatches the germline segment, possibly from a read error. CDR3 residues: CASSWPTEGEDF. DNA of the CDR3: TGTGCCAGCAGTTGGCCTACAGAAGGGGAGGACTTC. The rearrangement joins TRBV6-6 to TRBJ2-7; weak D call: TRBD2 (6 bases). Germline V CDR1 and CDR2: MNHNY, SVGAGI (reference sequence). The CDR3 runs 12 residues.